The 3 T cell receptor beta chains below come from one sample, sequenced in a study of CD8 T cells in Susac syndrome. Reverse transcription of roughly 0.5 to 1 ug RNA used random hexamers. MiXCR was run by TCRdb on the immunoSEQ multiplex PCR reads, yielding one entry per CDR3 protein. The sample carries under 200,000 distinct CDR3 sequences, 85% to 95% recorded once. The sequencing sample was made of CD8+ T cells from PBMCs. Every receptor here comes from a human donor with multiple sclerosis.

V usage is TRBV27 and J usage is TRBJ2-7; possible D gene TRBD1, 6 bases. From germline, CDR1 is MNHEY and CDR2 SMNVEV (reference sequence). CDR3 length: 15 amino acids. V was pared by 8 bases and J by 3 bases, with 20 bases between. For the CDR3, the DNA is TGTGCCAGCGGGGCAACAGGGCCCGAAGGCTACGAGCAGTACTTC. Translating it yields CASGATGPEGYEQYF.

This clonotype occurred once. The chain uses TRBV19 and TRBJ2-1; D is possibly TRBD1 (5 bases). The CDR3 length is 14 residues. Germline lookup yields CDR1 LNHDA and CDR2 SQIVND (reference sequence). Trimming took 0 bases from V and 6 from J, leaving 9 bases between them. CDR3 DNA sequence: TGTGCCAGTAGTATAGACACGCAGGGCAATGAGCAGTTCTTC. Residues: CASSIDTQGNEQFF.

The chain combines TRBV15 with TRBJ2-3; D is unclear. Trimming took 0 bases from V and 4 from J, leaving 14 bases between them. The germline V gene has CDR1 LNHNV and CDR2 YYDKDF (reference sequence). CDR3 size: 16 residues. DNA of the CDR3: TGTGCCACCAGCAGAGACGTAGGGCCCGTTGCAGATACGCAGTATTTT. Protein product: CATSRDVGPVADTQYF.